This T cell receptor beta chain was recorded in a study of blood T cell repertoires in COVID-19. Looking at the study overall: COVID-19 samples from acute and convalescent phases originated in the United States, Italy and Spain. The cDNA or gDNA used as material had been derived from T cells, B-cell-depleted T cells, or PBMCs.

Original analysis: Cell counts per sample came from amplifying reference gene primers. Data came from immunoSEQ multiplex PCR; TCRdb stores just in-frame clones and leaves some out. D and trimming were read from the DNA, whereas the V and J calls and clone size are those reported in that table. The sample yields a few hundred thousand clones, around 87% seen once. The V segment lost 5 bases and the J segment 4 bases; nucleotides outside the gene matches: 6. Germline V gene data show CDR1 as WNHNN and CDR2 as SYGVQD (reference sequence). There are 15 residues in the CDR3. The sequencing input was peripheral blood. The chain uses TRBV10-1 and TRBJ1-1; TRBD1 matches 11 bases. This clonotype was sampled from a man in his 60s who had recovered from COVID-19. The CDR3 nucleotides are TGCGCCAGCAGTCCCCGGGACAGGGGGTTCACTGAAGCTTTCTTT. As protein: CASSPRDRGFTEAFF.